The source of this T cell receptor beta chain is a study of CD8 T cells in ankylosing spondylitis. TCRdb ran MiXCR on the 5' RACE reads and lists one entry per CDR3 protein. The repertoire holds roughly 130,000 distinct CDR3 sequences, with around 7% as singletons. Germline CDR1 reads LGHDT; CDR2 reads YNNKEL (reference sequence). This CDR3 region has 14 residues. Worth noting for this clonotype: One end of the junction fails to match germline, which may point to a read error.

This rearrangement joins TRBV3-1 to TRBJ2-7, with D perhaps matching TRBD2 (5 bases). The sample consisted of blood, either unsorted or a sorted T cell fraction (not recorded which). The clonotype comes from a male donor with ankylosing spondylitis or in good health (not recorded which). CDR3 nucleotides: TGTCCCAGCAGCCCAGCACTAGGCCCTTACGAGCAGTACTTC. This codes for CPSSPALGPYEQYF.